The rows below give T cell receptor beta chains drawn from one sample of a study of blood T cell repertoires in COVID-19. The table came from immunoSEQ multiplex PCR; TCRdb's copy has only in-frame clones and leaves some out. The data show a few hundred thousand clones, 90% seen once. The specimen sequenced was PBMCs or T cells enriched from blood (not recorded which). The receptor source for this set is a man between 18 and 35 years old who had recovered from COVID-19. CDR3s include the opening cysteine and the closing phenylalanine or tryptophan. D genes are given only for firm matches. The listing skips clone size in some rows; elsewhere it reads once, few, many or a size class.

.	.	TRBV6-1	TRBJ1-4	TGTGCCAGCAGTGTGGAAGGCGGGGGACGAGCAACTAATGAAAAACTGTTTTTT	CASSVEGGGRATNEKLFF
.	.	TRBV7-3	TRBJ2-2	TGTGCCAGCAGCTTCGATACCAGCGGGGAGCTGTTTTTT	CASSFDTSGELFF
.	once	TRBV9	TRBJ1-2	TGTGCCAGCAGCCCGCGAGGGGGTTTGGGCGGCTACACCTTC	CASSPRGGLGGYTF
.	.	TRBV24-1	TRBJ1-2	TGTGCCACCAGTGACCCGAATGGAGGGGCAGCTTTCACCTTC	CATSDPNGGAAFTF
TRBD1	.	TRBV5-8	TRBJ1-4	TGTGCCAGCAGCTTGGGACAGGGATGGCTTGAAAAACTGTTTTTT	CASSLGQGWLEKLFF
TRBD2	.	TRBV7-3	TRBJ2-3	TGTGCCAGCAGCTCAGGGACTAGCTGGGCGGCAGATACGCAGTATTTT	CASSSGTSWAADTQYF
.	.	TRBV5-1	TRBJ1-6	TGCGCCAGCAGCTTGGATTCAGTACCCCTCCACTTT	CASSLDSVPLHF
TRBD2	.	TRBV7-2	TRBJ2-1	TGTGCCAGCAGCCCTCCGGGACTAGCGAACAATGAGCAGTTCTTC	CASSPPGLANNEQFF
TRBD2	.	TRBV9	TRBJ2-1	TGTGCCAGCACCGCGGGGGGTTTCAATGAGCAGTTCTTC	CASTAGGFNEQFF
.	.	TRBV27	TRBJ1-2	TGTGCCAGCGTACCCTCTATGGGGGGTAACTATGGCTACACCTTC	CASVPSMGGNYGYTF
TRBD1	few	TRBV2	TRBJ1-3	TGTGCCAGCAGTGAAAGCCGGACAGGAGGGTACCGGTCGGCTGGAAACACCATATATTTT	CASSESRTGGYRSAGNTIYF
.	.	TRBV30	TRBJ1-1	TGTGCCTGGACCCAGGAAGTAATGAACACTGAAGCTTTCTTT	CAWTQEVMNTEAFF
.	.	TRBV19	TRBJ2-6	TGTGCCAGTATGTCCAGGGGCCAATCTGGGGCCAACGTCCTGACTTTC	CASMSRGQSGANVLTF
TRBD1	.	TRBV5-1	TRBJ2-1	TGCGCCAGCAGCTTATTTACCGGGACAGGGGGATACAATGAGCAGTTCTTC	CASSLFTGTGGYNEQFF
TRBD1	.	TRBV6-5	TRBJ2-3	TGTGCCAGCAGTCGGGACAGAAGCACAGATACGCAGTATTTT	CASSRDRSTDTQYF
.	.	TRBV15	TRBJ1-3	TGTGCCACCAGCAGACCTCCGCGGGCAGACTACTCTGGAAACACCATATATTTT	CATSRPPRADYSGNTIYF
.	.	TRBV27	TRBJ2-5	TGTGCCAGCAGTTCCGGGCCGGGACTCCCAACGGAGACCCAGTACTTC	CASSSGPGLPTETQYF
.	.	TRBV19	TRBJ2-6	TGTGCCAGTAGTAATTTACCGGACAGTTCCTCTGGGGCCAACGTCCTGACTTTC	CASSNLPDSSSGANVLTF
.	.	TRBV6-4	TRBJ2-2	TGTGCCAGCAGCTCAGGGTCGAACACCGGGGAGCTGTTTTTT	CASSSGSNTGELFF
.	.	TRBV19	TRBJ1-6	TGTGCCAGTAGTATCGGGGTGGAAGGTAATTCACCCCTCCACTTT	CASSIGVEGNSPLHF
TRBD1	.	TRBV27	TRBJ1-2	TGTGCCAGCAGTCTATCCAGGGGGCAACGTGGCTACACCTTC	CASSLSRGQRGYTF
.	.	TRBV7-9	TRBJ1-4	TGTGCCAGCAGCGCAGGGTACGCAACTAATGAAAAACTGTTTTTT	CASSAGYATNEKLFF
.	.	TRBV4-1	TRBJ1-5	TGCGCCAGCAGCCAAGTTCTCCCCTGGGGAGCAAATCAGCCCCAGCATTTT	CASSQVLPWGANQPQHF
TRBD1	.	TRBV5-6	TRBJ1-6	TGTGCCAGCAGCTTGGGGACAGGGTACTCACCCCTCCACTTT	CASSLGTGYSPLHF
TRBD1	.	TRBV27	TRBJ1-2	TGTGCCAGCAGGGGGACAGCCTCGGGGTATGGCTACACCTTC	CASRGTASGYGYTF
.	.	TRBV11-2	TRBJ1-6	TGTGCCAGCAGCTTACAGGGGTTTAACTCCTATAATTCACCCCTCCACTTT	CASSLQGFNSYNSPLHF
.	.	TRBV3-1/TRBV3-2	TRBJ2-5	TGTGCCAGCAACGGGCGGGCGAACCAAGAGACCCAGTACTTC	CASNGRANQETQYF
.	.	TRBV5-1	TRBJ1-1	TGCGCCAGCAGCCTGGGCGGGGGGAACACTGAAGCTTTCTTT	CASSLGGGNTEAFF
.	.	TRBV10-3	TRBJ2-7	TGTGCCATCAGTGAGGGAGGCAGGGGCTACGAGCAGTACTTC	CAISEGGRGYEQYF
.	.	TRBV11-3	TRBJ2-3	TGTGCCAGCAGCTTAGGGGCGTTGCCCACAGATACGCAGTATTTT	CASSLGALPTDTQYF
.	.	TRBV5-1	TRBJ1-1	TGCGCCAGCAGCTCAAACAGGGAGACTGAAGCTTTCTTT	CASSSNRETEAFF
TRBD1	.	TRBV19	TRBJ2-7	TGTGCCAGTCACCCCGACGGGACAGGGGTAAGTTACGAGCAGTACTTC	CASHPDGTGVSYEQYF
TRBD1	.	TRBV30	TRBJ2-3	TGTGCCTGGAGTGTCCGGAAAGGGACAGGTTTTCGGCAGTATTTT	CAWSVRKGTGFRQYF
.	.	TRBV10-3	TRBJ1-6	TGTGCCATCAAATTGGCCCGGGATTCACCCCTCCACTTT	CAIKLARDSPLHF
TRBD1	.	TRBV5-4	TRBJ1-2	TGTGCCAGCAGCTCCCGGACAGGGAACTATGGCTACACCTTC	CASSSRTGNYGYTF
.	.	TRBV11-2	TRBJ2-1	TGTGCCAGCAGCCGTCTCAATGAGCAGTTCTTC	CASSRLNEQFF
.	.	TRBV5-4	TRBJ2-1	TGTGCCAGCAGCGCGAGAGAGGGGAGGAATGAGCAGTTCTTC	CASSAREGRNEQFF
TRBD2	.	TRBV7-9	TRBJ2-7	TGTGCCAGCAGCTTAGTAGGGTCTAGCGGGACCTCCTACGAGCAGTACTTC	CASSLVGSSGTSYEQYF
.	.	TRBV7-3	TRBJ2-2	TGTGCCAGCAGCCTGATAGCGGTAAAGAACACCGGGGAGCTGTTTTTT	CASSLIAVKNTGELFF
TRBD1	once	TRBV7-9	TRBJ1-3	TGTGCCAGCAGCGCGTCAGGGGGCTATGGGTCTGGAAACACCATATATTTT	CASSASGGYGSGNTIYF
.	many	TRBV10-1	TRBJ1-1	TGCGCCAGCAGTGACCAGAACACTGAAGCTTTCTTT	CASSDQNTEAFF
TRBD2	.	TRBV29-1	TRBJ2-1	TGCAGCGTCGATGGTATTCTAGCGGGAGCAGATGAGCAGTTCTTC	CSVDGILAGADEQFF
.	.	TRBV6-5	TRBJ2-7	TGTGCCAGCAGGGAGAGATACGCGTCCTACGAGCAGTACTTC	CASRERYASYEQYF
TRBD2	.	TRBV5-1	TRBJ2-2	TGCGCCAGCAGCACACTCGGGGGGGAGACCGGGGAGCTGTTTTTT	CASSTLGGETGELFF
TRBD2	once	TRBV28	TRBJ2-1	TGTGCCAGCAGTAGAGCAGGGGCCAGGCCTAGCGGGAGGATCAGTGAGCAGTTCTTC	CASSRAGARPSGRISEQFF
.	.	TRBV10-3	TRBJ1-2	TGTGCCATCAGTGCGGAAACAGAGTATGGCTACACCTTC	CAISAETEYGYTF
TRBD1	.	TRBV28	TRBJ1-1	TGTGCCAGCAGTCCTGGACAGGGGAAAGCTTTCTTT	CASSPGQGKAFF
.	.	TRBV7-9	TRBJ1-5	TGTGCCAGCAGCTTACAGGGAAGCAATCAGCCCCAGCATTTT	CASSLQGSNQPQHF
.	.	TRBV6-5	TRBJ1-1	TGTGCCTCCCAAACAGGTTACAACACTGAAGCTTTCTTT	CASQTGYNTEAFF